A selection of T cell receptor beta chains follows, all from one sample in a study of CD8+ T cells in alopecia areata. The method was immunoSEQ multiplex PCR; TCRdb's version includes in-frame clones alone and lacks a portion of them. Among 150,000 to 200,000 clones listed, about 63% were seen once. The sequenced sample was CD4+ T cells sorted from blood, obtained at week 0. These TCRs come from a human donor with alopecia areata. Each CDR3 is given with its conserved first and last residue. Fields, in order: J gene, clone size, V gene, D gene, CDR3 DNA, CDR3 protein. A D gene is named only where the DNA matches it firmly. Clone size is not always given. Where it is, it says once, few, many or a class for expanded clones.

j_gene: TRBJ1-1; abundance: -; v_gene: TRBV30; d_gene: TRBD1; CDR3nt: TGTGCCTGGGACAGGGTGAACACTGAAGCTTTCTTT; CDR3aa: CAWDRVNTEAFF
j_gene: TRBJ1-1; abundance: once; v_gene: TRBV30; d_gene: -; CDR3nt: TGTGCCTGGAGTGGATCGGCTTTGAACACTGAAGCTTTCTTT; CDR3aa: CAWSGSALNTEAFF
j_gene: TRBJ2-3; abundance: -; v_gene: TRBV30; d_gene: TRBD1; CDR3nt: TGTGCCTGGAGTGGGACAGGAAGTACAGATACGCAGTATTTT; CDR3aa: CAWSGTGSTDTQYF
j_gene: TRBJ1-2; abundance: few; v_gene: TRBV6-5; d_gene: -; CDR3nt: TGTGCCAGCAGTTACTCGTCAGGAGACGCCTCCTATGGCTACACCTTC; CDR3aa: CASSYSSGDASYGYTF
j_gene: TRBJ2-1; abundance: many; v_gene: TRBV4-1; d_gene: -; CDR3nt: TGCGCCAGCAGCCAAGATAGTCCCAGAACGACAGGAGACAATGAGCAGTTCTTC; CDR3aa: CASSQDSPRTTGDNEQFF
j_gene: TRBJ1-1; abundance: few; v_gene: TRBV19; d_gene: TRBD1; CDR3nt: TGTGCCAGTAAACGACAGGGGAGGAACACTGAAGCTTTCTTT; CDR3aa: CASKRQGRNTEAFF
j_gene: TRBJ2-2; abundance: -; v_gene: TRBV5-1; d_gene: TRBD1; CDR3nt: TGCGCCAGCAGCTTCGGAGACAGGGACACCGGGGAGCTGTTTTTT; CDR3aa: CASSFGDRDTGELFF
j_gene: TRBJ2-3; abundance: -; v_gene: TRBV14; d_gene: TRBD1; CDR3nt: TGTGCCAGCAGCCGAATACCGACAGGGGCCCACACAGATACGCAGTATTTT; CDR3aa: CASSRIPTGAHTDTQYF
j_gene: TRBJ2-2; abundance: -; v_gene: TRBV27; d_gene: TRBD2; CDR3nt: TGTGCCAGCAGTCATCGGACTAGTAGTCCCGGGGAGCTGTTTTTT; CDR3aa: CASSHRTSSPGELFF
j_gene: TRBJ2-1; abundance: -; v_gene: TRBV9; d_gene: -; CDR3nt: TGTGCCAGCAGCGTAGAAATGTACAATGAGCAGTTCTTC; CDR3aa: CASSVEMYNEQFF
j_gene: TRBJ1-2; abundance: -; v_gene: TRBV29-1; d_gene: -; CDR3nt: TGCAGCGTTGAAGAGAGGGCCTATGGCTACACCTTC; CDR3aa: CSVEERAYGYTF
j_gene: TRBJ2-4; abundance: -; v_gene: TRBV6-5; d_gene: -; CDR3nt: TGTGCCAGCAGGAATCTCGAACTTCAGTACTTC; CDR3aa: CASRNLELQYF
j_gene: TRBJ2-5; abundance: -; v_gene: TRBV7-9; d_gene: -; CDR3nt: TGTGCCAGCAGCTTGGCTCAAGAGACCCAGTACTTC; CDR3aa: CASSLAQETQYF
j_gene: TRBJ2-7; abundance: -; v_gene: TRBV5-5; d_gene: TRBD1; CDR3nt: TGTGCCAGCAGCACAACAGGGGTCTACGAGCAGTACTTC; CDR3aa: CASSTTGVYEQYF
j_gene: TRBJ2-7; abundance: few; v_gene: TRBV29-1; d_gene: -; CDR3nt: TGCAGCGTTGATCAGGGGGGCGCTCCCTACGAGCAGTACTTC; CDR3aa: CSVDQGGAPYEQYF
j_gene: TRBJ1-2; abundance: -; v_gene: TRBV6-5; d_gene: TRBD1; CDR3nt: TGTGCCAGCAGTTACCTTACAGGGGGCACTCCCTATGGCTACACCTTC; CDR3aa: CASSYLTGGTPYGYTF
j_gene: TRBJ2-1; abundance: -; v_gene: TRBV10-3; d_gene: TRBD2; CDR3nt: TGTGCCATCAGTGAGTTAGCGGGGGGTGAGGGCACTGAGCAGTTCTTC; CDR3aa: CAISELAGGEGTEQFF
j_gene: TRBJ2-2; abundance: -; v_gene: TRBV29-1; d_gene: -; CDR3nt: TGCAGCGTAAGCACCCGACAGGAGGCCGGGGAGCTGTTTTTT; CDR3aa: CSVSTRQEAGELFF
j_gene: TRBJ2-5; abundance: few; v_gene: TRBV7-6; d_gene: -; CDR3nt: TGTGCCAGCAGCTTCTCCGGGACGGCAAAAGAGACCCAGTACTTC; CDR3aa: CASSFSGTAKETQYF
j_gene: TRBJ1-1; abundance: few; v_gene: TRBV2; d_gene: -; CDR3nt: TGTGCCAGCAGTGAGCGAGGACAGAGACCCATGAACACTGAAGCTTTCTTT; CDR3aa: CASSERGQRPMNTEAFF
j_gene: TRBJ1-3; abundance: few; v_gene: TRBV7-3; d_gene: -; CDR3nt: TGTGCCAGCGCTTCGAGCTCTGGAAACACCATATATTTT; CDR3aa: CASASSSGNTIYF
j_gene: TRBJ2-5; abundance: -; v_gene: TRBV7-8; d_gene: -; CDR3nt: TGTGCCAGCACTGGGCCCCAGCACCAAGAGACCCAGTACTTC; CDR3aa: CASTGPQHQETQYF
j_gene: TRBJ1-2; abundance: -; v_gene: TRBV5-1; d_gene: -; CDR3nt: TGCGCCAGCAGCCTGGACAGCCTGGGGGGCTATGGCTACACCTTC; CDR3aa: CASSLDSLGGYGYTF
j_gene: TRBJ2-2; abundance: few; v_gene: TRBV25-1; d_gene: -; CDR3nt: TGTGCCAGCAGTGGGGGGTTCCGGAACACCGGGGAGCTGTTTTTT; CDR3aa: CASSGGFRNTGELFF
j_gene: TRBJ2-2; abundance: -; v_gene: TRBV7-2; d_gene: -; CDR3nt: TGTGCCAAAGGGGGGCAGGCAAACACCGGGGAGCTGTTTTTT; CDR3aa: CAKGGQANTGELFF